One T cell receptor beta chain is described in this entry. Its antigen is not known. CDR3 length: 17 residues. The sample comes from a study of cytomegalovirus exposure and HLA in healthy donors. Study information: The Caucasian-associated ancestry cluster contained more than 75% of the approximately 420 genotyped donors.

Whole-study findings and limits: With later analysis, a missense DCLRE1C variant became linked to TCR beta V- and J-gene trimming. Some V segments, including TRBV6-2 and TRBV6-3, were excluded as indistinguishable. In a later analysis, a genetic analysis reported fewer productive-TCR N-insertions in an Asian-associated ancestry cluster than the cohort average.

Amplification used 60 Vbeta primers and 13 Jbeta primers. Assay: immunoSEQ multiplex PCR; the TCRdb copy retains only in-frame clones and omits some. The data hold more than 95,000 clones, with about 79% observed a single time. Material: PBMCs. The chain couples TRBV21-1 to TRBJ1-2; the table's D call TRBD1 went unverified against the DNA. TRBV21-1 is labeled a pseudogene. This receptor was taken from a man under 40 in good health and CMV-seropositive. The chain's CDR3 is CASSGLLVRDRIYGYTF. CDR3 nucleotide sequence: TGTGCCAGCAGCGGTCTCTTGGTCCGGGACAGGATCTATGGCTACACCTTC.